This T cell receptor beta chain was profiled in a study of blood T cell repertoires in COVID-19. Study in general: Italy, Spain and the United States were the sources of the convalescent and acute COVID-19 samples. Sources were T cells, B-cell-depleted T cells, or PBMCs; the material itself was cDNA or gDNA.

Here immunoSEQ multiplex PCR was the method, and the copy in TCRdb shows in-frame clones only, minus some. This table has about 240,000 clones, 70% to 90% appearing once. This TCR came from a woman aged 55-70 years with active or convalescent COVID-19. The specimen was peripheral blood.

The CDR3 coding sequence is TGTGCCAGCAGCTTGGCTAGCTACGAGCAGTACTTC. It specifies CASSLASYEQYF. The chain has TRBV5-8 and TRBJ2-7; no clear D. Per the germline V gene, CDR1 is SGHTS and CDR2 is YDEGEE. This CDR3 contains 12 residues. V lost 0 bases and J 3 bases, leaving 4 bases between the germline ends.